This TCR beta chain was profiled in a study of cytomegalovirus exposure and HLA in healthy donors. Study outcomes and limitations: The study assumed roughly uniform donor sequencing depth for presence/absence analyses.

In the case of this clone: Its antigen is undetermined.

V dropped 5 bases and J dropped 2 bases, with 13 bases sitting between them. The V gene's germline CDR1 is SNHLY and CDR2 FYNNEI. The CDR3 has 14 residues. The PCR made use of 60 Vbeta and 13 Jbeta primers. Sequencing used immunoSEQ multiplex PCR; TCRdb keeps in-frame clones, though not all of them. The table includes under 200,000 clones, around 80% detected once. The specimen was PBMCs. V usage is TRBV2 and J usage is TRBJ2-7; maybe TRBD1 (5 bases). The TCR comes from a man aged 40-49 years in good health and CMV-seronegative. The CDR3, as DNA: TGTGCCAGCAGTTCGACAGAACCCCCCTACGAGCAGTACTTC. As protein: CASSSTEPPYEQYF.